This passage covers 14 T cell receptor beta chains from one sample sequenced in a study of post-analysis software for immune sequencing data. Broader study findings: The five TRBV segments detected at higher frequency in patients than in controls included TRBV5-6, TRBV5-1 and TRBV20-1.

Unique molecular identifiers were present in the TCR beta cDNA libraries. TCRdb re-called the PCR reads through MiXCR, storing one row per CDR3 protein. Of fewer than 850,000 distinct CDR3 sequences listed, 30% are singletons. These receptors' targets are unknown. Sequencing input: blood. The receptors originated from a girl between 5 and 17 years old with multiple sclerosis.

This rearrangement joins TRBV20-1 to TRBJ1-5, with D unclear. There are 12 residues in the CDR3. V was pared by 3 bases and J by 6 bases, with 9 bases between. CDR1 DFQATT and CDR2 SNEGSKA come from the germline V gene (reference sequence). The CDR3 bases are TGCAGTGCTAGGGCGGGGTTTCAGCCCCAGCATTTT. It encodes CSARAGFQPQHF.

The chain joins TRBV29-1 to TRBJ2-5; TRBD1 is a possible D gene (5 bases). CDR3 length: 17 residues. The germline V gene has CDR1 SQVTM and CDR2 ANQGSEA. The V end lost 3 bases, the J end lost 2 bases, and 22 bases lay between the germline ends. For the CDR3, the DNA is TGCAGCGTTGATAGGCAGGGTGACGGGCGGAATCAAGAGACCCAGTACTTC. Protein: CSVDRQGDGRNQETQYF.

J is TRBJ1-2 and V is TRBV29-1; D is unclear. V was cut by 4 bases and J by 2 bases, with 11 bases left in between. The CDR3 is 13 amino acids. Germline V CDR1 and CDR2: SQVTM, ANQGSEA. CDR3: CSVVFGPNYGYTF. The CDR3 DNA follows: TGCAGCGTTGTTTTCGGACCCAACTATGGCTACACCTTC.

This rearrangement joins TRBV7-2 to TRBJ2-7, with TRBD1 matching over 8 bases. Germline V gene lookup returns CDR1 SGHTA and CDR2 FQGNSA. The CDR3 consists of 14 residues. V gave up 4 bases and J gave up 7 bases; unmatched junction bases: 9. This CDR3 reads CASSSRQGFGEQYF. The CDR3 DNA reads TGTGCCAGCAGCTCGAGACAGGGGTTCGGGGAGCAGTACTTC.

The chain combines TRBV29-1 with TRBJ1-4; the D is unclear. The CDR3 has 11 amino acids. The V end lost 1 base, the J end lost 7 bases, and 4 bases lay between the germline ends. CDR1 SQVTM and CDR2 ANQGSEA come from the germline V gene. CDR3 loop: CSVEAGEKLFF. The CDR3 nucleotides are TGCAGCGTTGAAGCGGGTGAAAAACTGTTTTTT.

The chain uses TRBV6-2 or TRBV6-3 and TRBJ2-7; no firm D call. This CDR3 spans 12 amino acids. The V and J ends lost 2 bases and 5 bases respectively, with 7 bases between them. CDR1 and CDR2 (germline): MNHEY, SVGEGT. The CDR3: CASSYGVDEQYF. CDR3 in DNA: TGTGCCAGCAGTTACGGAGTCGACGAGCAGTACTTC.

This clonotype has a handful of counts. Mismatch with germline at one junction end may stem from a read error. CDR3 residues: CASRETAKNIRYF. CDR3 DNA: TGTGCCAGCCGAGAGACAGCCAAAAACATTCGGTACTTC. The rearrangement links TRBV6-5 to TRBJ2-4, with a weak D call TRBD1 (5 bases). This CDR3 has 13 amino acids. Germline CDR1 and CDR2: MNHEY and SVGAGI.

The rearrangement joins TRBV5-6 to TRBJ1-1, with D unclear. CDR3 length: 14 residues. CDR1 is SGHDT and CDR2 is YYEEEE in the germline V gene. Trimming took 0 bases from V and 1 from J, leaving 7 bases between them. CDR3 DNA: TGTGCCAGCAGCTTGGGACACTCGAACACTGAAGCTTTCTTT. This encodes CASSLGHSNTEAFF.

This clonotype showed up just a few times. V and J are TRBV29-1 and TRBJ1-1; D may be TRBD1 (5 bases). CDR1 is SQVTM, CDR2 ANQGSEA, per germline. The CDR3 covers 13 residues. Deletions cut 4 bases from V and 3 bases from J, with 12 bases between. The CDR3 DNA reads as TGCAGCGTTGCCATTATGGGGGACACTGAAGCTTTCTTT. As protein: CSVAIMGDTEAFF.

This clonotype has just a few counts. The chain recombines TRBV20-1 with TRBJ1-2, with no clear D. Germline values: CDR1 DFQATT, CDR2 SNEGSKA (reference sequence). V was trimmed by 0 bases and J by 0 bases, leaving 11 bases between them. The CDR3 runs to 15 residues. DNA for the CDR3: TGCAGTGCTAGAGATGTGGCGGTGTCTAACTATGGCTACACCTTC. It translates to CSARDVAVSNYGYTF.

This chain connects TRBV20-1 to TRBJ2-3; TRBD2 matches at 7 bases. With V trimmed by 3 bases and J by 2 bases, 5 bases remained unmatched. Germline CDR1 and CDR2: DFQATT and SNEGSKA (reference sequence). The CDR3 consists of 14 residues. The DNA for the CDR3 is TGCAGTGCTAGTTCCAGCGGGACCACAGATACGCAGTATTTT. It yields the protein CSASSSGTTDTQYF.

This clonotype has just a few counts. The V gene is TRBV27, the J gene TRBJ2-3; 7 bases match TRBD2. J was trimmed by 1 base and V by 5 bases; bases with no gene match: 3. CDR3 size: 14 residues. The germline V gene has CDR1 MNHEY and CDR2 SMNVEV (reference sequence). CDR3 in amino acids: CASSARGGTDTQYF. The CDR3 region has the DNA TGTGCCAGCAGTGCCCGGGGGGGCACAGATACGCAGTATTTT.

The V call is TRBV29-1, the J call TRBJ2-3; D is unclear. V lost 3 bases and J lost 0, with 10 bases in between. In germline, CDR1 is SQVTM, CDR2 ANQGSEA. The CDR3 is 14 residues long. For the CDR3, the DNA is TGCAGCGTTGAGGCCCGGCCTAGCACAGATACGCAGTATTTT. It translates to CSVEARPSTDTQYF.

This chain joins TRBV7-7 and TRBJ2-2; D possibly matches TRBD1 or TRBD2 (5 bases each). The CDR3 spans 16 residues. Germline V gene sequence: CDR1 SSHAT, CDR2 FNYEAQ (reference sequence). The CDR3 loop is CASSSRGAGFTGELFF. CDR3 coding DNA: TGTGCTAGTAGCTCTAGAGGGGCAGGGTTCACCGGGGAGCTGTTTTTT.